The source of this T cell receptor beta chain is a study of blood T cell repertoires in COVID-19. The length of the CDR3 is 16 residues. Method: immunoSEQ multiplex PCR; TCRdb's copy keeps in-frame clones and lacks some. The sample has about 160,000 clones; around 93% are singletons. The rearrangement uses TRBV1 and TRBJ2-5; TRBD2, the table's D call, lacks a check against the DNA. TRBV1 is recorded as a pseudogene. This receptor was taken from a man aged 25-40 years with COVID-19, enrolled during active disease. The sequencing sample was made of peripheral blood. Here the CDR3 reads CTSSQPTSDSQETQYF. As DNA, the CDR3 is TGCACCAGCAGCCAACCGACTAGCGACTCCCAAGAGACCCAGTACTTC.